This T cell receptor (beta chain) is from a study of PD-1 blockade in classical Hodgkin lymphoma. Note on this clone: The target antigen is unknown.

Study outcomes and limitations: Patients excluded were those beginning nivolumab under 1 year after ASCT. Lower baseline TCR diversity marked trial partial responders and progressors. At baseline, newly diagnosed patients reportedly showed less TCR diversity than healthy donors.

Some clones are missing from TCRdb's copy, which holds only in-frame ones; the method was immunoSEQ multiplex PCR. Here the sample spans approximately 20,000 clones, over 65% being singletons. Time point here: cycle 4 day 1 (C4D1), after less than 7 weeks of nivolumab. All patients relapsed after autologous stem cell transplantation, and brentuximab vedotin exposure varied. Thawed PBMCs were the source of CD4+ T cells, purified by magnetic negative selection. Patients showed best responses of complete response, partial response or progressive disease. Germline V gene lookup returns CDR1 SQVTM and CDR2 ANQGSEA. The CDR3 extends over 14 amino acids. V dropped 2 bases and J dropped 0 bases, with 8 bases sitting between them.

This chain joins TRBV29-1 and TRBJ1-3; D possibly corresponds to TRBD1 (5 bases). The sequence derives from a human donor with classical Hodgkin lymphoma. The specimen comprised CD4+ T cells from blood, sampled before the fourth cycle of nivolumab. The CDR3 reads CSVEQGPSGNTIYF. In DNA, the CDR3 is TGCAGCGTTGAACAGGGACCCTCTGGAAACACCATATATTTT.